These 20 T cell receptor beta chains originate from one sample sequenced in a study of T-cell memory formation after mild COVID-19. TCRdb fed the 5' RACE reads into MiXCR, producing one record per CDR3 protein. Of 400,000 or so distinct CDR3 sequences listed, roughly 20% were seen once; the top ten hold 8.4%. The sequencing input was PBMCs or a T cell subset sorted from them (not recorded which). The receptors were gathered from an adult woman who had mild COVID-19 (a few samples of this study predate the infection). Cell type and time point are not known.

The chain links TRBV7-2 to TRBJ1-5; D unclear. V dropped 1 base and J dropped 3 bases, with 7 bases sitting between them. The germline V gene has CDR1 SGHTA and CDR2 FQGNSA. The CDR3 runs 14 residues. This chain's CDR3 is CASSLGIPNQPQHF. Written as DNA, the CDR3 is TGTGCCAGCAGCTTAGGGATCCCCAATCAGCCCCAGCATTTT.

The CDR3 is CATHRDVGTEAFF. Written as DNA, the CDR3 is TGTGCCACTCACAGGGACGTGGGAACTGAAGCTTTCTTT. The V and J genes are TRBV10-3 and TRBJ1-1; a possible D gene is TRBD1 (6 bases). Deletions cut 10 bases from V and 5 bases from J, with 17 bases between. Germline V CDR1 and CDR2: ENHRY, SYGVKD. There are 13 residues in the CDR3.

This chain joins TRBV7-3 and TRBJ2-3; the D call may be TRBD1 or TRBD2 (5 bases each). V was shortened by 1 base and J by 4 bases, with 12 bases between the two germline ends. This CDR3 is 15 amino acids long. Germline CDR1 and CDR2: SGHTA and FQGTGA. Written as DNA, the CDR3 is TGTGCCAGCAGCTTAAGGGACCCTCGCGCAGATACGCAGTATTTT. Protein: CASSLRDPRADTQYF.

The chain is built from TRBV10-1 and TRBJ2-3; 7 bases are shared with TRBD1. The trim removed 2 bases at V and 0 bases at J, leaving 8 bases unmatched. The length of the CDR3 is 17 residues. Germline assignment: CDR1 WNHNN and CDR2 SYGVQD (reference sequence). The DNA of the CDR3 is TGCGCCAGCAGTGAGAAAATCCGGGACAGAAGCACAGATACGCAGTATTTT. This translates into CASSEKIRDRSTDTQYF.

This rearrangement joins TRBV12-3 or TRBV12-4 to TRBJ2-4, with TRBD2 matching 8 bases. V trimming: 7 bases; J trimming: 6 bases; junction bases outside the gene matches: 8. The CDR3 consists of 14 residues. In DNA, the CDR3 is TGTGCCAGCAACGAACGGGGGGGCCGAAACATTCAGTACTTC. It encodes CASNERGGRNIQYF.

This clonotype was counted a few times. J is TRBJ2-3 and V is TRBV7-2; D call uncertain. The CDR3 covers 13 residues. V lost 5 bases and J 2 bases, leaving 8 bases between the germline ends. The germline V gene encodes CDR1 SGHTA and CDR2 FQGNSA. The CDR3 region has the DNA TGTGCCAGCAGCGTGAGAGACACAGATACGCAGTATTTT. Amino acids: CASSVRDTDTQYF.

The chain links TRBV20-1 to TRBJ2-1; D gene uncertain. Germline V gene lookup returns CDR1 DFQATT and CDR2 SNEGSKA (reference sequence). The CDR3 extends over 11 amino acids. The V end was cut by 1 base, the J end by 10 bases, with 8 bases between. The DNA of the CDR3 is TGCAGTGCTAGAGTCGGATGGGAGCAGTTCTTC. Amino acids: CSARVGWEQFF.

The chain combines TRBV12-3 or TRBV12-4 with TRBJ2-1, with D tentatively TRBD2 (6 bases). The CDR3 loop spans 15 amino acids. The V end lost 7 bases, the J end lost 6 bases, and 19 bases lay between the germline ends. The CDR3 DNA reads as TGTGCCAGCACCCCGGGCGGGGTAGCTTCCAATGAGCAGTTCTTC. It encodes CASTPGGVASNEQFF.

This clonotype came up a few times. The chain joins TRBV19 to TRBJ2-7; D is unclear. Trimming stripped 3 bases from V and 0 bases from J, with 9 bases between. CDR1 LNHDA and CDR2 SQIVND come from the germline V gene (reference sequence). This CDR3 contains 14 residues. CDR3 residues: CASSIQATSYEQYF. CDR3 in DNA: TGTGCCAGTAGTATTCAGGCTACCTCCTACGAGCAGTACTTC.

This clonotype has just a few counts. The chain recombines TRBV5-1 with TRBJ2-7; a possible D gene is TRBD1 (5 bases). V shed 5 bases and J shed 4 bases, with 16 bases lying between them. This CDR3 spans 14 amino acids. Germline CDR1 reads SGHRS; CDR2 reads YFSETQ. CDR3 DNA sequence: TGCGCCAGCAGAAGGACAACGGATGAGTACGAGCAGTACTTC. Its protein product is CASRRTTDEYEQYF. The whole variable domain, filled in from reference TRBV5-1 and TRBJ2-7, reads KAGVTQTPRYLIKTRGQQVTLSCSPISGHRSVSWYQQTPGQGLQFLFEYFSETQRNKGNFPGRFSGRQFSNSRSEMNVSTLELGDSALYLCASRRTTDEYEQYFGPGTRLTVT.

This clonotype was seen only a few times. This sequence joins TRBV5-6 and TRBJ2-5; weak D call: TRBD2 (5 bases). Trimming shortened V by 0 bases and J by 1 base, and 7 bases separated the two germline ends. This CDR3 has 14 amino acids. Germline CDR1 and CDR2: SGHDT and YYEEEE. The CDR3 DNA is TGTGCCAGCAGCTTGGCGCTAGCCCAAGAGACCCAGTACTTC. Its protein is CASSLALAQETQYF. Full variable domain (rest looked up from reference TRBV5-6 and TRBJ2-5): DAGVTQSPTHLIKTRGQQVTLRCSPKSGHDTVSWYQQALGQGPQFIFQYYEEEERQRGNFPDRFSGHQFPNYSSELNVNALLLGDSALYLCASSLALAQETQYFGPGTRLLVL.

This clonotype appeared a few times. The V and J genes are TRBV19 and TRBJ1-2; D gene uncertain. The CDR3 is 15 amino acids. Germline V lookup: CDR1 LNHDA, CDR2 SQIVND (reference sequence). V was pared by 3 bases and J by 1 base, with 12 bases between. DNA of the CDR3: TGTGCCAGTAGTATGTGGAGCTATCTTAACTATGGCTACACCTTC. Protein: CASSMWSYLNYGYTF.

The rearrangement links TRBV18 to TRBJ2-1; TRBD1 matches at 8 bases. The germline V gene has CDR1 KGHSH and CDR2 LQKENI. CDR3 size: 15 residues. The J segment lost 3 bases and the V segment lost 3 bases, leaving 4 bases of the junction unmatched. The CDR3 is CASSPETGDYNEQFF. The CDR3 nucleotides are TGTGCCAGCTCACCTGAGACAGGGGACTACAATGAGCAGTTCTTC.

This clonotype was counted only a few times. The gene calls are TRBV20-1 and TRBJ2-7, with 7 bases lining up with TRBD2. The CDR3 sequence is 14 residues long. Germline V gives CDR1 DFQATT, CDR2 SNEGSKA (reference sequence). V trimming: 3 bases; J trimming: 3 bases; junction bases outside the gene matches: 8. The CDR3 here is CSARTLASGYEQYF. Here the CDR3 DNA reads TGCAGTGCTAGGACACTAGCTAGCGGCTACGAGCAGTACTTC.

V usage is TRBV4-1 and J usage is TRBJ2-7; a weak D match, TRBD1 (5 bases). Germline V gene sequence: CDR1 MGHRA, CDR2 YSYEKL. The CDR3 sequence is 15 residues long. V was trimmed by 4 bases and J by 4 bases, leaving 17 bases between them. In DNA, the CDR3 is TGCGCCAGCAGCCGGGCCTTGGGCAGGGATTACGAGCAGTACGTC. It yields the protein CASSRALGRDYEQYV.

This clonotype was seen more than once but under ten times. The genes are TRBV5-5 and TRBJ1-2; TRBD1 agrees at 7 bases. This CDR3 has 14 amino acids. V lost 4 bases to trimming and J lost 3 bases; unmatched junction nucleotides: 6. CDR1 and CDR2 (germline): SGHKS, YYEKEE (reference sequence). CDR3 residues: CASSTPQGDYGYTF. Here the CDR3 DNA reads TGTGCCAGCAGCACACCCCAGGGGGACTATGGCTACACCTTC.

A few counts support this clonotype. The chain employs TRBV30 and TRBJ1-5; 9 nucleotides align to TRBD1. After removal of 2 bases from V and 2 bases from J, the junction contained 1 base not matched to a gene. The CDR3 is 14 amino acids. From germline, CDR1 is GTSNPN and CDR2 SVGIG (reference sequence). The DNA of the CDR3 is TGTGCCTGGAGTAGGGACAGGGGCAATCAGCCCCAGCATTTT. Its protein product is CAWSRDRGNQPQHF.

This clonotype occurred a few times. V and J are TRBV6-5 and TRBJ2-5; TRBD1 agrees at 8 bases. The CDR3 totals 15 residues. Germline assignment: CDR1 MNHEY and CDR2 SVGAGI. V was pared by 0 bases and J by 5 bases, with 5 bases of the junction left unmatched. CDR3 in DNA: TGTGCCAGCAGTTACTCGGCAGGGGGCCTGGAGACCCAGTACTTC. Its translation is CASSYSAGGLETQYF.

This clonotype was seen a few times. V and J are TRBV20-1 and TRBJ1-4, with D maybe TRBD1 (6 bases). The V gene's germline CDR1 is DFQATT and CDR2 SNEGSKA (reference sequence). The V end lost 5 bases, the J end lost 8 bases, and 12 bases lay between the germline ends. The CDR3 is 12 residues long. The CDR3 region is CSAARGLEKLFF. The CDR3 region has the DNA TGCAGTGCTGCCCGGGGGCTGGAAAAACTGTTTTTT.

The genes are TRBV7-9 and TRBJ2-7, with D hard to call. V lost 1 base and J 0 bases, leaving 10 bases between the germline ends. Germline assignment: CDR1 SEHNR and CDR2 FQNEAQ (reference sequence). CDR3 length equals 15 residues. For the CDR3, the DNA is TGTGCCAGCAGCTTAGGTGGTGATGGCTCCTACGAGCAGTACTTC. Its protein product is CASSLGGDGSYEQYF.